Shown below are 26 T cell receptor beta chains from a single sample sequenced in a study of blood T cell repertoires in COVID-19. The data were produced by immunoSEQ multiplex PCR, yet TCRdb's version contains in-frame clones alone and is incomplete. This table has roughly 46,000 clones, about nine tenths appearing once. The sequenced sample consisted of peripheral blood. The receptors were sampled from a human donor in a cohort sampled during active COVID-19.

The chain recombines TRBV9 with TRBJ2-7, with D maybe TRBD1 (5 bases). The CDR3 has 14 amino acids. Germline lookup yields CDR1 SGDLS and CDR2 YYNGEE. With 3 bases removed from V and 2 bases from J, the gap between germline ends came to 12 bases. CDR3 loop: CASSAAGPTYEQYF. CDR3 nucleotide sequence: TGTGCCAGCAGCGCCGCAGGGCCTACCTACGAGCAGTACTTC.

This chain links TRBV7-2 with TRBJ2-3; D is unclear. Germline V lookup: CDR1 SGHTA, CDR2 FQGNSA. V was clipped by 1 base and J by 5 bases, with 4 bases between them. The CDR3 extends over 12 amino acids. CDR3 protein: CASSLGVDTQYF. CDR3 in DNA: TGTGCCAGCAGCTTAGGAGTAGATACGCAGTATTTT.

The V gene is TRBV4-3, the J gene TRBJ2-5; tentatively, D is TRBD1 (6 bases). There are 16 residues in the CDR3. CDR1 LGHNA and CDR2 YSLEER come from the germline V gene. V lost 0 bases, J lost 6 bases, and 17 bases lay in between. CDR3 loop: CASSQDWGTRHQTQYF. The CDR3 nucleotides read TGCGCCAGCAGCCAAGATTGGGGGACACGGCATCAGACCCAGTACTTC.

In nucleotides, the CDR3 is TGTGCCAGCAGCCTAAGCGGACAGGGTGACGAGCAGTACTTC. This encodes CASSLSGQGDEQYF. V and J are TRBV14 and TRBJ2-7, with 8 nucleotides matching TRBD1. Germline assignment: CDR1 SGHDN and CDR2 FVKESK. The CDR3 spans 14 residues. V lost 4 bases, J lost 5 bases, and 7 bases stayed unmatched.

V is TRBV25-1 and J is TRBJ2-7; TRBD1 matches 8 bases. Germline trimming cut 3 bases from V and 3 bases from J; bases unmatched to any gene: 10. Germline assignment: CDR1 MGHDK and CDR2 SYGVNS. The CDR3 runs to 16 residues. The CDR3 protein is CASSDPRTGFGYEQYF. The CDR3 DNA reads as TGTGCCAGCAGTGACCCCCGGACAGGGTTTGGCTACGAGCAGTACTTC.

The V gene is TRBV7-8, the J gene TRBJ1-1; the match to TRBD1 covers 7 bases. CDR3 size: 15 residues. From germline, CDR1 is SGHVS and CDR2 FQNEAQ. After removal of 3 bases from V and 2 bases from J, the junction contained 6 bases not matched to a gene. CDR3 sequence: CASSFRTGRNTEAFF. For the CDR3, the DNA is TGTGCCAGCAGCTTCCGGACAGGACGAAACACTGAAGCTTTCTTT.

This chain joins TRBV11-2 and TRBJ2-1; a weak D match, TRBD2 (6 bases). V lost 5 bases and J 0 bases, leaving 11 bases between the germline ends. The CDR3 runs 15 residues. Germline CDR1 and CDR2: SGHAT and FQNNGV. The CDR3 loop reads CASSRGAGSYNEQFF. Written as DNA, the CDR3 is TGTGCCAGCAGCCGCGGGGCGGGCTCCTACAATGAGCAGTTCTTC.

This clone was found a few times. CDR3 amino acids: CASSRDREGSPLHF. DNA of the CDR3: TGCGCCAGCAGCCGGGACAGGGAGGGCTCACCCCTCCACTTT. The chain joins TRBV5-1 to TRBJ1-6; 9 bases are shared with TRBD1. The CDR3 consists of 14 residues. V was pared by 4 bases and J by 10 bases, with 6 bases of the junction left unmatched. Looked up from germline, CDR1 is SGHRS and CDR2 is YFSETQ.

The CDR3: CASSEHTGTGNYEQYF. The CDR3 region has the DNA TGTGCCAGCAGTGAGCATACCGGGACAGGGAACTACGAGCAGTACTTC. The rearrangement joins TRBV6-1 to TRBJ2-7; 9 bases map to TRBD1. V lost 3 bases to trimming and J lost 3 bases; unmatched junction nucleotides: 9. The germline CDR1 and CDR2 sequences are MNHNS and SASEGT. The CDR3 has 16 residues.

The chain carries TRBV7-9 and TRBJ2-7, with TRBD1 matching 8 bases. Looked up from germline, CDR1 is SEHNR and CDR2 is FQNEAQ (reference sequence). The CDR3 runs 15 residues. The junction had 7 bases not matched to a gene; V was cut back by 3 bases and J by 3 bases. CDR3 amino acids: CASSFDRGAGYEQYF. DNA of the CDR3: TGTGCCAGCAGCTTCGACAGGGGTGCTGGCTACGAGCAGTACTTC. Together with reference TRBV7-9 and TRBJ2-7, the CDR3 gives the full variable domain: DTGVSQNPRHKITKRGQNVTFRCDPISEHNRLYWYRQTLGQGPEFLTYFQNEAQLEKSRLLSDRFSAERPKGSFSTLEIQRTEQGDSAMYLCASSFDRGAGYEQYFGPGTRLTVT.

The V and J genes are TRBV9 and TRBJ2-1; a weak D match, TRBD1 (6 bases). The ends were cut back, 3 bases at V and 2 bases at J, with 21 bases in the middle. Germline-derived CDR1 and CDR2 are SGDLS and YYNGEE. There are 18 residues in the CDR3. CDR3 residues: CASSATPVRGRAYNEQFF. CDR3 nucleotide sequence: TGTGCCAGCAGCGCTACACCGGTCAGGGGTCGGGCCTACAATGAGCAGTTCTTC. Combining the CDR3 with reference TRBV9 and TRBJ2-1 gives the whole variable domain DSGVTQTPKHLITATGQRVTLRCSPRSGDLSVYWYQQSLDQGLQFLIQYYNGEERAKGNILERFSAQQFPDLHSELNLSSLELGDSALYFCASSATPVRGRAYNEQFFGPGTRLTVL.

The gene calls are TRBV2 and TRBJ1-1, with D hard to call. This CDR3 is built from 10 residues. Germline V lookup: CDR1 SNHLY, CDR2 FYNNEI. The CDR3 loop reads CVGANTEAFF. As DNA, the CDR3 is TGTGTAGGAGCGAACACTGAAGCTTTCTTT.

This chain joins TRBV11-3 and TRBJ2-1; 7 nucleotides line up with TRBD2. The CDR3 extends over 13 amino acids. The J segment lost 7 bases and the V segment lost 5 bases, leaving 5 bases of the junction unmatched. CDR1 SGHNT and CDR2 YENEEA come from the germline V gene. The CDR3 DNA reads TGTGCCAGCAGCCAACGCGGGAGTAATGAGCAGTTCTTC. Encoded protein: CASSQRGSNEQFF.

V usage is TRBV5-1 and J usage is TRBJ2-7, with TRBD1 matching over 10 bases. Germline V gene data show CDR1 as SGHRS and CDR2 as YFSETQ. Unmatched junction bases numbered 6, after V lost 9 bases and J lost 0 bases. The CDR3 runs 14 residues. CDR3 in DNA: TGCGCCACCCCCCGGGACAGGGGCTCCTACGAGCAGTACTTC. This encodes CATPRDRGSYEQYF.

The rearrangement joins TRBV28 to TRBJ2-3, with 7 bases matching TRBD2. The CDR3 spans 16 residues. The V segment lost 5 bases and the J segment 2 bases; nucleotides outside the gene matches: 10. Germline CDR1 is MDHEN and CDR2 is SYDVKM. CDR3 sequence (DNA): TGTGCCAGCAGTCCTAGCGGAGAGACCAACACAGATACGCAGTATTTT. Translated: CASSPSGETNTDTQYF.

V gene TRBV5-1 combines with J gene TRBJ2-7, with 7 bases lining up with TRBD2. Germline-derived CDR1 and CDR2 are SGHRS and YFSETQ. V was clipped by 4 bases and J by 5 bases; unmatched bases: 12. This CDR3 has 15 residues. This CDR3 is CASSQEGGGTHEQYF. Written as DNA, the CDR3 is TGCGCCAGCAGCCAAGAGGGCGGGGGTACCCACGAGCAGTACTTC. The whole variable domain, filled in from reference TRBV5-1 and TRBJ2-7, reads KAGVTQTPRYLIKTRGQQVTLSCSPISGHRSVSWYQQTPGQGLQFLFEYFSETQRNKGNFPGRFSGRQFSNSRSEMNVSTLELGDSALYLCASSQEGGGTHEQYFGPGTRLTVT.

The CDR3 region is CASSRTASYGYTF. CDR3 nucleotide sequence: TGTGCCAGCAGCCGGACAGCATCTTATGGCTACACCTTC. The chain joins TRBV3-1 (or the pseudogene TRBV3-2) to TRBJ1-2; a possible D gene is TRBD1 (6 bases). The ends were cut back, 4 bases at V and 5 bases at J, with 11 bases in the middle. The germline CDR1 and CDR2 sequences are LGHDT and YNNKEL (reference sequence). The length of the CDR3 is 13 residues.

This sequence joins TRBV27 and TRBJ1-6, with D possibly TRBD1 on 5 matching bases. This CDR3 is built from 14 residues. V was pared by 3 bases and J by 9 bases, with 12 bases between. Germline CDR1 and CDR2: MNHEY and SMNVEV (reference sequence). The CDR3 sequence is CASSFGGKSSPLHF. DNA for the CDR3: TGTGCCAGCAGTTTTGGGGGGAAGTCTTCACCCCTCCACTTT.

A few counts support this clone. In the same sample, other DNA sequences code for this CDR3. The V call is TRBV2, the J call TRBJ2-5; 8 bases agree with TRBD1. Unmatched junction bases numbered 4, after V lost 8 bases and J lost 5 bases. Germline V gene sequence: CDR1 SNHLY, CDR2 FYNNEI. The CDR3 runs 12 residues. In DNA form, the CDR3 reads TGTGCCAGCCTGACAGGGGTCGAGACCCAGTACTTC. It codes for CASLTGVETQYF.

The chain is built from TRBV18 and TRBJ1-1, with TRBD1 identical over 8 bases. After removal of 5 bases from V and 12 bases from J, the junction contained 14 bases not matched to a gene. This CDR3 spans 14 amino acids. The germline V gene has CDR1 KGHSH and CDR2 LQKENI. CDR3 protein: CASSAPGGADLPFF. As DNA, the CDR3 is TGTGCCAGCTCAGCCCCAGGGGGCGCCGACTTGCCTTTCTTT.

The V call is TRBV4-2, the J call TRBJ2-3, with TRBD2 identical over 12 bases. This CDR3 contains 15 residues. Germline trimming cut 7 bases from V and 3 bases from J; bases unmatched to any gene: 5. The germline V gene has CDR1 LGHNA and CDR2 YNFKEQ. CDR3 DNA sequence: TGTGCCAGCACGCAACTAGCGGGAGGTACAGATACGCAGTATTTT. It is translated as CASTQLAGGTDTQYF.

V and J are TRBV18 and TRBJ2-7; D perhaps matches TRBD2 (5 bases). Germline V gene data show CDR1 as KGHSH and CDR2 as LQKENI. Trimming removed 4 bases from V and 3 bases from J, with 13 bases in between. This CDR3 region has 14 residues. CDR3 sequence reads: CASSQPPSFYEQYF. The CDR3 DNA sequence: TGTGCCAGCTCACAGCCGCCTAGCTTCTACGAGCAGTACTTC.

The chain has TRBV2 and TRBJ2-2; no firm D call. CDR3 size: 13 residues. CDR1 is SNHLY and CDR2 is FYNNEI in the germline V gene. V was cut by 0 bases and J by 6 bases, with 5 bases left in between. In DNA, the CDR3 is TGTGCCAGCAGTGAAGCTATCCCCGGGGAGCTGTTTTTT. Encoded protein: CASSEAIPGELFF.

The rearrangement links TRBV10-1 to TRBJ1-5, with a weak D call TRBD1 (6 bases). Trimming left V 7 bases short and J 8 bases short, with 12 bases between. This CDR3 region has 12 residues. CDR1 and CDR2 from the germline V gene are WNHNN and SYGVQD (reference sequence). The CDR3 protein is CASKGQFKPQHF. CDR3 nucleotides: TGCGCCAGCAAAGGACAGTTCAAGCCCCAGCATTTT.

The chain has TRBV19 and TRBJ1-4; 7 positions agree with TRBD1. Looked up from germline, CDR1 is LNHDA and CDR2 is SQIVND (reference sequence). The junction had 6 bases not matched to a gene; V was cut back by 7 bases and J by 4 bases. This CDR3 contains 14 residues. The CDR3 sequence: CASTTGQRNEKLFF. The CDR3 DNA reads as TGTGCCAGTACTACGGGACAGCGTAATGAAAAACTGTTTTTT.

This clone has just a few counts. The CDR3 is CASSFVTGGSYEQYF. The CDR3 coding sequence is TGTGCCAGCAGCTTCGTGACGGGGGGTTCCTACGAGCAGTACTTC. The rearrangement uses TRBV7-9 and TRBJ2-7; TRBD2 agrees at 7 bases. Germline values: CDR1 SEHNR, CDR2 FQNEAQ (reference sequence). The CDR3 covers 15 residues. With 3 bases clipped from V and 1 base from J, the junction kept 6 bases outside the gene matches. The variable domain in full, completed from reference TRBV7-9 and TRBJ2-7, reads DTGVSQNPRHKITKRGQNVTFRCDPISEHNRLYWYRQTLGQGPEFLTYFQNEAQLEKSRLLSDRFSAERPKGSFSTLEIQRTEQGDSAMYLCASSFVTGGSYEQYFGPGTRLTVT.